The following is a T cell receptor (beta chain) sequence with its context. Its target is not known. These data belong to a study of cytomegalovirus exposure and HLA in healthy donors. Study-wide findings and caveats: The classifier reportedly diagnosed cytomegalovirus status with high sensitivity and specificity.

Germline V gene sequence: CDR1 MNHNY, CDR2 SVGAGI (reference sequence). This CDR3 is built from 16 residues. Trimming took 2 bases from V and 3 from J; bases not matched to a gene: 9. An approximately 120-subject validation cohort, separate from the approximately 670-subject first cohort, supplied the donors. Profiled with immunoSEQ multiplex PCR; TCRdb holds only in-frame clones, not every one. The sample records tens of thousands of clones, roughly 93% being singletons. The chain couples TRBV6-6 to TRBJ1-1; 7 nucleotides line up with TRBD1. Material: PBMCs. The sequence derives from a woman under 30 in good health and CMV-seronegative. CDR3 DNA sequence: TGTGCCAGCAGTTACGGGCCAGGGGGAGAGGACACTGAAGCTTTCTTT. Residues: CASSYGPGGEDTEAFF.